The 12 T cell receptor beta chains below all came from one sample that was sequenced in a study of T cells in Graves' hyperthyroidism and ophthalmopathy. Authors of the study amplified TCR beta CDR3 regions from RNA transcripts. The TCR CDR3 first-round RT-PCR relied on the HTBI primer set. TCRdb re-called the multiplex PCR reads through MiXCR, storing one row per CDR3 protein. The table includes 150,000 or so distinct CDR3 sequences, 9.4% detected once. Sequenced input: blood. The source is a woman between 18 and 29 years old with Graves' hyperthyroidism that later progressed to Graves' ophthalmopathy.

This sequence joins TRBV5-1 and TRBJ2-5; the match to TRBD1 covers 9 bases. Germline trimming cut 0 bases from V and 5 bases from J; bases unmatched to any gene: 11. CDR1 and CDR2 (germline): SGHRS, YFSETQ. This CDR3 spans 17 amino acids. DNA of the CDR3: TGCGCCAGCAGCTTGGGGAGGACAGGGGCCAGGATGGAGACCCAGTACTTC. Its translation: CASSLGRTGARMETQYF.

This clonotype has a count of ten or more. The chain employs TRBV30 and TRBJ2-7; 7 bases fit TRBD2. V lost 2 bases to trimming and J lost 2 bases; unmatched junction nucleotides: 12. The germline V gene has CDR1 GTSNPN and CDR2 SVGIG (reference sequence). The CDR3 extends over 16 amino acids. The CDR3 sequence: CAWSPPGLAETYEQYF. The CDR3 bases are TGTGCCTGGAGTCCTCCTGGTCTAGCGGAGACCTACGAGCAGTACTTC.

There are many counts of this clonotype. The V gene is TRBV6-1, the J gene TRBJ2-6; D call uncertain. Trimming cost V 4 bases and J 0 bases, with 13 bases left between them. Germline CDR1 reads MNHNS; CDR2 reads SASEGT. The CDR3 sequence is 17 residues long. The CDR3 sequence is CASSVNRYDSGANVLTF. CDR3 sequence (DNA): TGTGCCAGCAGTGTTAACAGATATGACTCTGGGGCCAACGTCCTGACTTTC.

This clonotype appeared many times. V usage is TRBV7-9 and J usage is TRBJ2-3; unclear D gene. V gave up 5 bases and J gave up 5 bases, with 5 bases separating them. The CDR3 is 11 amino acids. In germline, CDR1 is SEHNR, CDR2 FQNEAQ (reference sequence). The CDR3 nucleotides read TGTGCCAGCAGCGACGGAGATACGCAGTATTTT. Its protein is CASSDGDTQYF.

The sample holds many counts of this clonotype. The chain recombines TRBV7-2 with TRBJ2-3; 10 bases are a match to TRBD2. V lost 6 bases, J lost 1 base, and 10 bases stayed unmatched. Germline V gives CDR1 SGHTA, CDR2 FQGNSA. This CDR3 comprises 17 residues. CDR3 DNA sequence: TGTGCCAGCAGGACCCAACTAACTAGCGGGGGCACAGATACGCAGTATTTT. Its translation: CASRTQLTSGGTDTQYF.

Note on this clonotype: A much larger clone lies one base from this, so it may be a read error. The genes are TRBV12-5 and TRBJ2-3; 10 bases map to TRBD2. Germline loops: CDR1 LGHNT, CDR2 FRNRAP. The CDR3 has 15 residues. Unmatched junction bases numbered 9, after V lost 6 bases and J lost 6 bases. The CDR3 sequence: CASGRTSGRRDTQYF. Written as DNA, the CDR3 is TGTGCTAGTGGAAGGACTAGCGGCCGAAGGGATACGCAGTATTTT.

By share, this clonotype ranks as medium-sized. The chain couples TRBV19 to TRBJ1-5, with 7 nucleotides matching TRBD1. The CDR3 is made up of 15 amino acids. The J segment lost 0 bases and the V segment lost 6 bases, leaving 5 bases of the junction unmatched. CDR1 and CDR2 from the germline V gene are LNHDA and SQIVND (reference sequence). The CDR3 coding sequence is TGTGCCAGTAGCCTCAGGGACAGTAGCAATCAGCCCCAGCATTTT. Amino acids: CASSLRDSSNQPQHF.

This sequence joins TRBV19 and TRBJ2-1; possibly TRBD2 for D (6 bases). Germline V lookup: CDR1 LNHDA, CDR2 SQIVND (reference sequence). This CDR3 is built from 13 residues. The germline V and J ends were trimmed by 7 bases and 5 bases, with 12 bases remaining between them. CDR3 protein: CASTGTLHNEQFF. Here the CDR3 DNA reads TGTGCCAGTACGGGGACTTTACACAATGAGCAGTTCTTC.

At least ten counts were recorded for this clonotype. The J gene is TRBJ2-3, the V gene TRBV20-1; tentative D call: TRBD2 (6 bases). V was pared by 0 bases and J by 6 bases, with 13 bases between. The CDR3 spans 14 residues. Germline CDR1 is DFQATT and CDR2 is SNEGSKA (reference sequence). The CDR3 nucleotides are TGCAGTGCTAGAGATTGGTGGGGGGATGATACGCAGTATTTT. Translated, it gives CSARDWWGDDTQYF.

This clonotype was recorded at least ten times. The chain couples TRBV28 to TRBJ1-2, with 7 bases matching TRBD1. CDR3 length equals 14 residues. Germline values: CDR1 MDHEN, CDR2 SYDVKM. V was clipped by 4 bases and J by 5 bases; unmatched bases: 7. The CDR3: CASSYRTGMYGYTF. The CDR3 DNA follows: TGTGCCAGCAGTTACCGGACAGGAATGTATGGCTACACCTTC.

In its sample, this clonotype was seen many times. The chain combines TRBV3-1 with TRBJ1-1; D remains ambiguous. Germline loops: CDR1 LGHDT, CDR2 YNNKEL (reference sequence). The CDR3 covers 14 residues. Trimming cost V 0 bases and J 11 bases, with 16 bases left between them. The CDR3 DNA follows: TGTGCCAGCAGCCAAGACCGGGTCCTCGCAGCGGCTTTCTTT. Translating it yields CASSQDRVLAAAFF. The full variable domain, rest sourced from reference TRBV3-1 and TRBJ1-1, is DTAVSQTPKYLVTQMGNDKSIKCEQNLGHDTMYWYKQDSKKFLKIMFSYNNKELIINETVPNRFSPKSPDKAHLNLHINSLELGDSAVYFCASSQDRVLAAAFFGQGTRLTVV.

This clonotype was seen at least ten times. CDR3 residues: CASSLAANTEAFF. CDR3 coding DNA: TGTGCCAGCAGCTTGGCTGCGAACACTGAAGCTTTCTTT. J is TRBJ1-1 and V is TRBV11-3; D is ambiguous. CDR1 SGHNT and CDR2 YENEEA come from the germline V gene. CDR3 length: 13 amino acids. The ends were cut back, 3 bases at V and 1 base at J, with 6 bases in the middle.